Below are 23 T cell receptor beta chains sequenced from a single sample in a study of neurological immune-mediated disorders. Time point in this sample: longitudinal time-point 3. TCRdb independently ran MiXCR on the 5' RACE reads; one entry per CDR3 protein. The data show some 43,000 distinct CDR3 sequences, with about 13% seen just once and 7.5% to 9.5% held by the top ten. Sample: PBMCs. These receptors were collected from a male donor with HTLV-1-associated myelopathy (HAM/TSP).

The V gene is TRBV28, the J gene TRBJ1-5; D unresolved. From germline, CDR1 is MDHEN and CDR2 SYDVKM. This CDR3 has 14 amino acids. V was cut by 2 bases and J by 11 bases, with 16 bases left in between. This chain's CDR3 is CASSLGRTNWAQHF. The CDR3, as DNA: TGTGCCAGCAGTTTAGGACGGACTAATTGGGCCCAGCATTTT.

This clonotype was observed at least ten times. V is TRBV29-1 and J is TRBJ2-3; maybe TRBD2 (5 bases). V shed 2 bases and J shed 3 bases, with 9 bases lying between them. Germline V lookup: CDR1 SQVTM, CDR2 ANQGSEA. The CDR3 sequence is 13 residues long. The DNA for the CDR3 is TGCAGCGTTGAAAGACCGGGAACAGATACGCAGTATTTT. This translates into CSVERPGTDTQYF.

At least ten counts were recorded for this clonotype. The chain couples TRBV20-1 to TRBJ1-1; D call uncertain. Germline assignment: CDR1 DFQATT and CDR2 SNEGSKA (reference sequence). The length of the CDR3 is 12 residues. The CDR3 region has the DNA TGCAGGGCCTTTATGGGAGGGACTGAAGCTTTCTTT. Translation: CRAFMGGTEAFF.

The sample holds many counts of this clonotype. The rearrangement links TRBV20-1 to TRBJ2-3; 10 nucleotides align to TRBD1. V dropped 1 base and J dropped 2; count of bases not matched to a gene: 9. There are 17 residues in the CDR3. The germline V gene encodes CDR1 DFQATT and CDR2 SNEGSKA (reference sequence). The CDR3 region is CSARVGQGVPYTDTQYF. CDR3 DNA sequence: TGCAGTGCTAGAGTCGGACAGGGGGTCCCCTACACAGATACGCAGTATTTT.

This clonotype was observed many times. The chain carries TRBV2 and TRBJ2-1; D remains ambiguous. The CDR3 has 15 amino acids. The germline V gene encodes CDR1 SNHLY and CDR2 FYNNEI. V dropped 6 bases and J dropped 4 bases, with 16 bases sitting between them. The CDR3 region is CASSESLLKYNEQFF. CDR3 bases: TGTGCCAGCAGCGAATCCCTTCTCAAATACAATGAGCAGTTCTTC. Drawing the rest from reference TRBV2 and TRBJ2-1, the complete variable domain is EPEVTQTPSHQVTQMGQEVILRCVPISNHLYFYWYRQILGQKVEFLVSFYNNEISEKSEIFDDQFSVERPDGSNFTLKIRSTKLEDSAMYFCASSESLLKYNEQFFGPGTRLTVL.

This clonotype qualifies as medium-sized. The chain has TRBV24-1 and TRBJ1-5; D may be TRBD1 (5 bases). The CDR3 is made up of 16 amino acids. The germline V gene encodes CDR1 KGHDR and CDR2 SFDVKD. V gave up 2 bases and J gave up 0 bases, with 10 bases separating them. CDR3 DNA: TGTGCCACCAGTGATTCCCGGGGGTATAGCAATCAGCCCCAGCATTTT. It is translated as CATSDSRGYSNQPQHF.

Worth noting for this clonotype: At one end the junction does not follow the germline gene, possibly because of a read error. The J gene is TRBJ2-1, the V gene TRBV5-1; D possibly uses TRBD1 or TRBD2 (5 bases each). Germline V lookup: CDR1 SGHRS, CDR2 YFSETQ. This CDR3 has 14 amino acids. The CDR3 sequence: CSSSLGDLNNEQFF. DNA of the CDR3: TGCTCCAGCAGCTTAGGGGACCTTAACAATGAGCAGTTCTTC.

This clonotype showed up many times. The chain recombines TRBV29-1 with TRBJ2-4; perhaps TRBD1 as D (6 bases). Deletions cut 6 bases from V and 0 bases from J, with 12 bases between. Germline V gene sequence: CDR1 SQVTM, CDR2 ANQGSEA. The CDR3 contains 14 residues. This chain's CDR3 is CSVLDSLAKNIQYF. In DNA, the CDR3 is TGCAGCGTCCTGGACAGCCTAGCCAAAAACATTCAGTACTTC.

This clonotype has a count of ten or more. The chain joins TRBV7-3 to TRBJ1-3, with a tentative D call TRBD1 (6 bases). Trimming cost V 5 bases and J 0 bases, with 8 bases left between them. This CDR3 has 14 amino acids. The V gene's germline CDR1 is SGHTA and CDR2 FQGTGA. CDR3 bases: TGTGCCAGCAGCGTGACAGGCTCTGGAAACACCATATATTTT. Protein sequence: CASSVTGSGNTIYF.

Ten or more counts support this clonotype. This chain links TRBV29-1 with TRBJ2-7; TRBD1 aligns across 7 bases. The V gene end was trimmed by 5 bases and the J gene end by 3 bases; junction bases not matched to a gene: 4. This CDR3 is 12 amino acids long. Germline V gene lookup returns CDR1 SQVTM and CDR2 ANQGSEA. CDR3 nucleotides: TGCAGCGTTAGACAGGGTATCTACGAGCAGTACTTC. Translation gives CSVRQGIYEQYF.

This clonotype has just a few counts. The rearrangement joins TRBV5-1 to TRBJ2-2; D is possibly TRBD2 (6 bases). CDR3 length: 17 amino acids. V was trimmed by 0 bases and J by 5 bases, leaving 17 bases between them. Germline CDR1 SGHRS, CDR2 YFSETQ. This CDR3 is CASSLDPSGVKTGELFF. Written as DNA, the CDR3 is TGCGCCAGCAGCTTGGACCCGTCGGGGGTAAAAACCGGGGAGCTGTTTTTT.

The rearrangement joins TRBV25-1 to TRBJ2-7, with D possibly being TRBD1 or TRBD2 (5 bases each). CDR3 length equals 15 residues. CDR1 is MGHDK and CDR2 is SYGVNS in the germline V gene. V was trimmed by 5 bases and J by 5 bases, leaving 19 bases between them. CDR3 sequence: CASSLSPYGAHEQYF. The CDR3 coding sequence is TGTGCCAGCAGTCTCTCCCCATACGGGGCCCACGAGCAGTACTTC.

The V call is TRBV20-1, the J call TRBJ2-3; unclear D gene. V was clipped by 4 bases and J by 5 bases, with 7 bases between them. CDR1 is DFQATT, CDR2 SNEGSKA, per germline (reference sequence). The CDR3 is 11 residues long. CDR3 residues: CSANFKDTQYF. The CDR3 DNA is TGCAGTGCTAATTTCAAAGATACGCAGTATTTT.

This clonotype was seen many times. This chain connects TRBV6-5 to TRBJ2-2, with 7 bases identical to TRBD1. From germline, CDR1 is MNHEY and CDR2 SVGAGI. The CDR3 contains 17 residues. Germline trimming cut 0 bases from V and 4 bases from J; bases unmatched to any gene: 8. The CDR3 nucleotides read TGTGCCAGCAGTTACTCGAAGACGGGACAGTCCACCGGGGAGCTGTTTTTT. This translates into CASSYSKTGQSTGELFF.

This clonotype was seen many times. Sequence at one end of the junction differs from germline and may be a read error. V usage is TRBV7-7 and J usage is TRBJ2-5, with D uncertain. The germline gives CDR1 SSHAT, CDR2 FNYEAQ (reference sequence). There are 13 residues in the CDR3. In nucleotides, the CDR3 is TGTGCTAGCAGCTTAGACGCCGAACGGACCCAGTACTTC. The encoded protein is CASSLDAERTQYF.

This clonotype was detected many times. This CDR3 reads CASREGQGAGEQYF. The CDR3 DNA reads TGCGCCAGCCGAGAGGGACAGGGGGCGGGAGAGCAGTACTTC. This chain joins TRBV5-1 and TRBJ2-7; 12 bases fit TRBD1. Germline V CDR1 and CDR2: SGHRS, YFSETQ. Unmatched junction bases numbered 9, after V lost 7 bases and J lost 7 bases. The CDR3 totals 14 residues.

This clonotype has at least ten counts. V and J are TRBV5-1 and TRBJ2-3; D gene unclear. Deletions cut 0 bases from V and 2 bases from J, with 13 bases between. Germline lookup yields CDR1 SGHRS and CDR2 YFSETQ. This CDR3 has 16 residues. This CDR3 reads CASSLAGDLLTDTQYF. Here the CDR3 DNA reads TGCGCCAGCAGCTTGGCCGGAGACCTACTCACAGATACGCAGTATTTT.

In its sample, this clonotype was seen many times. This chain connects TRBV29-1 to TRBJ2-7; D gene uncertain. Trimming shortened V by 4 bases and J by 4 bases, and 11 bases separated the two germline ends. CDR3 size: 12 residues. Germline V lookup: CDR1 SQVTM, CDR2 ANQGSEA. CDR3 sequence reads: CSVGLLGYEQYF. The CDR3 DNA is TGCAGCGTTGGTTTACTGGGTTACGAGCAGTACTTC.

There are many counts of this clonotype. The CDR3 nucleotides read TGTGCCAGCAGCTTAGACCGTAGGGGGAAAGACTATGGCTACACCTTC. This translates into CASSLDRRGKDYGYTF. The chain recombines TRBV7-8 with TRBJ1-2; maybe TRBD1 (6 bases). Trimming removed 1 base at V and 3 bases at J, with 15 bases between. The CDR3 has 16 residues. Germline lookup yields CDR1 SGHVS and CDR2 FQNEAQ.

Relative to its sample, this clonotype is medium-sized. V and J are TRBV5-1 and TRBJ2-7; weak D call: TRBD1 (6 bases). V was pared by 4 bases and J by 0 bases, with 11 bases between. Germline V gene sequence: CDR1 SGHRS, CDR2 YFSETQ. The CDR3 runs to 14 residues. CDR3 in amino acids: CASSQDSLSYEQYF. The CDR3 nucleotides read TGCGCCAGCAGCCAGGACAGTCTCTCCTACGAGCAGTACTTC.

For this clonotype: A read error may be the cause here, since a much bigger clone is one base away. The rearrangement uses TRBV5-1 and TRBJ1-1; no firm D call. Germline assignment: CDR1 SGHRS and CDR2 YFSETQ. This CDR3 comprises 16 residues. The V end lost 4 bases, the J end lost 6 bases, and 22 bases lay between the germline ends. CDR3 DNA sequence: TGCGCCAGCAGCCTCTACAGAATGGGTGCGAGGGCTGAAGCTTTCTTT. This gives the protein CASSLYRMGARAEAFF.

The table lists this clonotype with many counts. The chain is built from TRBV6-2 or TRBV6-3 and TRBJ2-5; 10 nucleotides align to TRBD2. The germline gives CDR1 MNHEY, CDR2 SVGEGT. The CDR3 has 18 residues. V was clipped by 0 bases and J by 5 bases; unmatched bases: 12. In nucleotides, the CDR3 is TGTGCCAGCAGTTACTCGATCAGCGGGGGGGCCCGGTTGGAGACCCAGTACTTC. It translates to CASSYSISGGARLETQYF.

The table lists this clonotype with many counts. V and J are TRBV7-7 and TRBJ2-2; tentatively, D is TRBD1 (5 bases). The V and J ends lost 1 base and 0 bases respectively, with 15 bases between them. The CDR3 is made up of 18 amino acids. The germline V gene encodes CDR1 SSHAT and CDR2 FNYEAQ (reference sequence). The CDR3 nucleotides are TGTGCCAGCAGCTTAGAGGACATCTCCTCGGCGAACACCGGGGAGCTGTTTTTT. Its translation is CASSLEDISSANTGELFF.